These 22 T cell receptor beta chains originate from one sample sequenced in a study of CD8 T cells in ankylosing spondylitis. TCRdb re-derived calls from the 5' RACE reads in MiXCR, one entry per CDR3 protein. The table lists around 280,000 distinct CDR3 sequences, roughly 20% of them singletons. The sequenced material came from blood, either unsorted or a sorted T cell fraction (not recorded which). The receptors derive from a male donor with ankylosing spondylitis or in good health (not recorded which).

The chain couples TRBV6-1 to TRBJ2-2; D is tentatively TRBD1 or TRBD2 (6 bases each). Trimming removed 6 bases from V and 0 bases from J, with 17 bases in between. Germline V lookup: CDR1 MNHNS, CDR2 SASEGT. CDR3 length equals 17 residues. CDR3 residues: CASSPHDGGANTGELFF. The CDR3 coding sequence is TGTGCCAGCAGCCCCCATGACGGGGGCGCGAACACCGGGGAGCTGTTTTTT.

The chain employs TRBV18 and TRBJ1-4, with 9 bases matching TRBD1. J lost 8 bases, V lost 3 bases, and 10 bases had no gene match. Germline V gives CDR1 KGHSH, CDR2 LQKENI. The CDR3 runs to 16 residues. The CDR3 DNA reads as TGTGCCAGCTCACCGCTTCCGGGACAGGGAAACGAAAAACTGTTTTTT. It is translated as CASSPLPGQGNEKLFF.

This clonotype appeared a few times. The chain recombines TRBV24-1 with TRBJ1-6, with 11 bases aligning to TRBD1. V shed 4 bases and J 6 bases; nucleotides not matched to a gene: 4. CDR1 KGHDR and CDR2 SFDVKD come from the germline V gene. The CDR3 loop spans 16 amino acids. The CDR3 DNA reads as TGTGCCACCAGTGAACGGGACAGGGGGTTTAATTCACCCCTCCACTTT. The encoded protein is CATSERDRGFNSPLHF.

This clonotype was counted many times. The chain has TRBV20-1 and TRBJ2-1; D call uncertain. Germline assignment: CDR1 DFQATT and CDR2 SNEGSKA (reference sequence). With 6 bases removed from V and 0 bases from J, the gap between germline ends came to 18 bases. The CDR3 sequence is 16 residues long. The CDR3 region is CSAPLLGKTSYNEQFF. DNA of the CDR3: TGCAGTGCCCCACTTCTTGGGAAAACCTCCTACAATGAGCAGTTCTTC.

This clonotype has just one count. This chain connects TRBV19 to TRBJ1-1; tentative D call: TRBD1 (6 bases). The CDR3 contains 14 residues. Trimming removed 3 bases from V and 1 base from J, with 9 bases in between. In germline, CDR1 is LNHDA, CDR2 SQIVND (reference sequence). As DNA, the CDR3 is TGTGCCAGTAGTATCGGACAGACGAACACTGAAGCTTTCTTT. Translated, it gives CASSIGQTNTEAFF.

The V call is TRBV12-3 or TRBV12-4, the J call TRBJ1-2, with unresolved D. Trimming took 8 bases from V and 5 from J, leaving 9 bases between them. The CDR3 is made up of 11 amino acids. The CDR3 DNA reads TGTGCCAGCGTCTCCGGTTATGGCTACACCTTC. Its protein product is CASVSGYGYTF.

Worth noting for this clonotype: A clone one base away is much larger, so this may be a read error. The V and J genes are TRBV11-2 and TRBJ2-2; D is ambiguous. This CDR3 is built from 12 residues. Deletions cut 2 bases from V and 6 bases from J, with 4 bases between. CDR1 and CDR2 (germline): SGHAT, FQNNGV. The CDR3 region has the DNA TGTGCCAGCAGCTTATTACCCGGGGAGCTGTTTTTT. This sequence encodes CASSLLPGELFF.

The chain recombines TRBV7-6 with TRBJ2-3; maybe TRBD1 (6 bases). Germline V gene lookup returns CDR1 SGHVS and CDR2 FNYEAQ. This CDR3 is built from 16 residues. V dropped 4 bases and J dropped 3 bases, with 17 bases sitting between them. This CDR3 reads CASSSLQGVVTDTQYF. In DNA form, the CDR3 reads TGTGCCAGCAGCTCGTTACAGGGAGTGGTGACAGATACGCAGTATTTT. The complete variable domain, with remaining parts taken from reference TRBV7-6 and TRBJ2-3, reads GAGVSQSPRYKVTKRGQDVALRCDPISGHVSLYWYRQALGQGPEFLTYFNYEAQQDKSGLPNDRFSAERPEGSISTLTIQRTEQRDSAMYRCASSSLQGVVTDTQYFGPGTRLTVL.

The V call is TRBV20-1, the J call TRBJ2-1; D possibly corresponds to TRBD2 (6 bases). V was trimmed by 1 base and J by 0 bases, leaving 10 bases between them. The germline V gene encodes CDR1 DFQATT and CDR2 SNEGSKA (reference sequence). The length of the CDR3 is 15 residues. The CDR3 coding sequence is TGCAGTGCTAGAGTTGACGGGAGCTCCTACAATGAGCAGTTCTTC. Translation gives CSARVDGSSYNEQFF.

This clonotype is a singleton in its sample. The chain combines TRBV27 with TRBJ1-2; 7 nucleotides align to TRBD1. CDR3 size: 16 residues. V dropped 5 bases and J dropped 2; count of bases not matched to a gene: 11. Germline loops: CDR1 MNHEY, CDR2 SMNVEV (reference sequence). The CDR3 protein is CASSPRQGRTNYGYTF. As DNA, the CDR3 is TGTGCCAGCAGTCCAAGACAGGGTAGGACCAACTATGGCTACACCTTC.

The chain couples TRBV5-1 to TRBJ2-1; D tentatively reads TRBD1 or TRBD2 (5 bases each). Trimming pared 0 bases from V and 5 bases from J, leaving 15 bases between. Germline CDR1 SGHRS, CDR2 YFSETQ. CDR3 length: 16 residues. The CDR3 nucleotides are TGCGCCAGCAGCTTGGGGGGGACCAGTGGCAACAATGAGCAGTTCTTC. It specifies CASSLGGTSGNNEQFF.

V is TRBV27 and J is TRBJ2-7, with D possibly being TRBD1 (5 bases). Trimming took off 6 bases at V and 1 base at J, with 16 bases between the two ends. CDR1 and CDR2 from the germline V gene are MNHEY and SMNVEV (reference sequence). The CDR3 extends over 15 amino acids. This chain's CDR3 is CASRSVEDNSYEQYV. CDR3 DNA sequence: TGTGCCAGCAGATCCGTTGAGGACAATTCCTACGAGCAGTACGTC.

V and J are TRBV20-1 and TRBJ2-3; D might be TRBD2 (5 bases). This CDR3 is 15 amino acids long. V gave up 3 bases and J gave up 0 bases, with 13 bases separating them. Germline V gene data show CDR1 as DFQATT and CDR2 as SNEGSKA (reference sequence). The DNA for the CDR3 is TGCAGTGCTAGTCATCGCGGGCTAAGCACAGATACGCAGTATTTT. Translating gives CSASHRGLSTDTQYF.

This clonotype was picked up one time. The V and J genes are TRBV6-2 or TRBV6-3 and TRBJ2-2; D remains unclear. Trimming shortened V by 6 bases and J by 0 bases, and 17 bases separated the two germline ends. Germline V lookup: CDR1 MNHEY, CDR2 SVGEGT. The CDR3 runs 17 residues. This chain's CDR3 is CASSPTVVRANTGELFF. CDR3 sequence (DNA): TGTGCCAGCAGCCCTACGGTAGTCCGAGCGAACACCGGGGAGCTGTTTTTT.

This chain joins TRBV5-1 and TRBJ1-1, with 7 bases identical to TRBD1. This CDR3 has 16 amino acids. Trimming removed 3 bases from V and 2 bases from J; junction bases left unmatched: 10. Per germline, CDR1 SGHRS and CDR2 YFSETQ. The CDR3 DNA reads as TGCGCCAGCAGCTGGGGGACAGCGGATGTCAACACTGAAGCTTTCTTT. Amino acid sequence: CASSWGTADVNTEAFF.

Only a few counts were recorded for this clonotype. This chain links TRBV20-1 with TRBJ1-4, with no clear D. Trimming left V 7 bases short and J 8 bases short, with 20 bases between. The CDR3 extends over 14 amino acids. CDR1 and CDR2 (germline): DFQATT, SNEGSKA (reference sequence). CDR3 protein: CSVERYGLGEKLFF. The CDR3, as DNA: TGCAGTGTTGAACGGTACGGGCTGGGGGAAAAACTGTTTTTT.

In this sample, this clonotype turned up many times. The CDR3 DNA follows: TGCGCCAGCAGTCAAGGGACAGGGGGCCTAGCGGGAGTGCATGAGCAGTTCTTC. Translating it yields CASSQGTGGLAGVHEQFF. The chain uses TRBV5-1 and TRBJ2-1; 12 positions agree with TRBD1. Germline CDR1 is SGHRS and CDR2 is YFSETQ. The CDR3 totals 18 residues. V lost 5 bases to trimming and J lost 8 bases; unmatched junction nucleotides: 17.

This clonotype was seen only a few times. This chain connects TRBV18 to TRBJ2-1, with 10 nucleotides matching TRBD2. The CDR3 is 15 amino acids. Per germline, CDR1 KGHSH and CDR2 LQKENI. V lost 5 bases, J lost 2 bases, and 3 bases stayed unmatched. The CDR3 reads CASSTSGAPYNEQFF. Here the CDR3 DNA reads TGTGCCAGCTCAACTAGCGGGGCTCCCTACAATGAGCAGTTCTTC.

The chain has TRBV20-1 and TRBJ2-3; unclear D gene. The germline CDR1 and CDR2 sequences are DFQATT and SNEGSKA (reference sequence). The CDR3 is made up of 12 amino acids. V gave up 0 bases and J gave up 4 bases, with 5 bases separating them. The CDR3 reads CSAREVADTQYF. The CDR3, as DNA: TGCAGTGCTAGAGAGGTGGCAGATACGCAGTATTTT.

This clonotype has only a few counts. The chain has TRBV20-1 and TRBJ2-3, with 7 bases that match TRBD2. Germline V gene lookup returns CDR1 DFQATT and CDR2 SNEGSKA (reference sequence). Trimming removed 0 bases from V and 4 bases from J; junction bases left unmatched: 7. The CDR3 is made up of 15 amino acids. CDR3 in DNA: TGCAGTGCTAGAGATACTAGGGCGGGGGCAGATACGCAGTATTTT. This translates into CSARDTRAGADTQYF.

The table lists this clonotype with a few counts. Germline is not matched at one junction end, which may reflect a read error. This chain links TRBV12-3 or TRBV12-4 with TRBJ2-1, with 7 positions matching TRBD1. This CDR3 contains 11 residues. The CDR3 is CASSLTGAAVF. The CDR3 coding sequence is TGTGCCAGCAGCCTAACAGGGGCGGCGGTCTTC.

The J gene is TRBJ2-2, the V gene TRBV5-1, with TRBD1 matching 8 bases. J was trimmed by 1 base and V by 4 bases; bases with no gene match: 6. CDR1 SGHRS and CDR2 YFSETQ come from the germline V gene. This CDR3 region has 16 residues. The CDR3 DNA reads TGCGCCAGCAGCCTAGGACAGGGCAGGAACACCGGGGAGCTGTTTTTT. It encodes CASSLGQGRNTGELFF.